This T cell receptor beta chain was captured in a study of T cells after yellow fever vaccination. TCRdb re-called the 5' RACE reads with MiXCR, one entry per CDR3 protein. The sample records 610,000 or so distinct CDR3 sequences, 9% to 15% being singletons. Trimming shortened V by 6 bases and J by 0 bases, and 11 bases separated the two germline ends. This CDR3 spans 13 amino acids. The V gene's germline CDR1 is DFQATT and CDR2 SNEGSKA (reference sequence). This clonotype was seen a few times. What it binds is not known. Study-wide results and caveats: Booster samples showed a return of most primary-vaccination clones (roughly 96% CD4, around 88% CD8).

The TCR was taken from a man younger than 45 who received the YFV17D yellow fever vaccine. The source was PBMCs, collected on the day of the yellow fever booster vaccination. This chain connects TRBV20-1 to TRBJ1-1; no firm D call. The CDR3 loop is CSAFSSMNTEAFF. CDR3 sequence (DNA): TGCAGTGCCTTTAGCAGCATGAACACTGAAGCTTTCTTT.